One sample yielded the 27 T cell receptor beta chains listed below, sequenced in a study of identifying expanded T cells in peripheral blood. Clones were sequenced by immunoSEQ multiplex PCR, and TCRdb holds only the in-frame ones, with some missing. The table records approximately 92,000 clones, 80% to 90% of them present only once. The sequenced material came from blood. These receptors all come from a person between 18 and 69 years old in good health.

The V and J genes are TRBV4-1 and TRBJ2-7; a weak D match, TRBD2 (6 bases). The germline gives CDR1 MGHRA, CDR2 YSYEKL. The CDR3 loop spans 21 amino acids. Deletions cut 1 base from V and 2 bases from J, with 30 bases between. The CDR3 nucleotides are TGCGCCAGCAGCCAAGCGATACGGGAATTCCCATTTGTATGGGAGGCCTACGAGCAGTACTTC. As protein: CASSQAIREFPFVWEAYEQYF.

The chain uses TRBV5-8 and TRBJ1-2, with D uncertain. CDR3 size: 17 residues. Germline values: CDR1 SGHTS, CDR2 YDEGEE. The V and J ends lost 5 bases and 0 bases respectively, with 20 bases between them. DNA of the CDR3: TGTGCCAGCAGTGTACTAGACTGGAGAGCCACTAACTATGGCTACACCTTC. Amino acids: CASSVLDWRATNYGYTF.

This rearrangement joins TRBV18 to TRBJ2-5; D call uncertain. The CDR3 spans 13 residues. Trimming shortened V by 1 base and J by 1 base, and 4 bases separated the two germline ends. Germline loops: CDR1 KGHSH, CDR2 LQKENI. The CDR3 nucleotides read TGTGCCAGCTCACCACAGGGCCAAGAGACCCAGTACTTC. Its protein product is CASSPQGQETQYF.

CDR3 bases: TGTGCCAGCAGTGAAATTGGGGGTCATGAGCAGTTCTTC. Translated: CASSEIGGHEQFF. V gene TRBV2 combines with J gene TRBJ2-1; D is possibly TRBD1 or TRBD2 (5 bases each). Per the germline V gene, CDR1 is SNHLY and CDR2 is FYNNEI. Trimming left V 2 bases short and J 8 bases short, with 10 bases between. CDR3 length: 13 residues. The whole variable domain, remainder taken from reference TRBV2 and TRBJ2-1, is EPEVTQTPSHQVTQMGQEVILRCVPISNHLYFYWYRQILGQKVEFLVSFYNNEISEKSEIFDDQFSVERPDGSNFTLKIRSTKLEDSAMYFCASSEIGGHEQFFGPGTRLTVL.

Worth noting for this clone: Germline is not matched at one junction end, which may reflect a read error. V and J are TRBV5-4 and TRBJ2-6; D is uncertain. This CDR3 has 15 residues. Germline V gene lookup returns CDR1 SGHNT and CDR2 YYREEE (reference sequence). The CDR3 protein is CASSQVGSGANVLTF. Here the CDR3 DNA reads TGCGCCAGCAGCCAAGTAGGCTCTGGGGCCAACGTCCTGACTTTC.

The CDR3 DNA reads as TGTGCCAGCAGCTTGCCGGAACAAGAGACCCAGTACTTC. Translating gives CASSLPEQETQYF. The gene calls are TRBV5-6 and TRBJ2-5; no clear D gene. CDR3 size: 13 residues. V lost 1 base to trimming and J lost 2 bases, with 6 bases between them. CDR1 is SGHDT, CDR2 YYEEEE, per germline. The full variable domain, in which reference TRBV5-6 and TRBJ2-5 provide the parts outside the CDR3, is DAGVTQSPTHLIKTRGQQVTLRCSPKSGHDTVSWYQQALGQGPQFIFQYYEEEERQRGNFPDRFSGHQFPNYSSELNVNALLLGDSALYLCASSLPEQETQYFGPGTRLLVL.

The chain is built from TRBV5-6 and TRBJ2-6, with D hard to call. The CDR3 is 17 amino acids. CDR1 and CDR2 (germline): SGHDT, YYEEEE. The V end was cut by 1 base, the J end by 0 bases, with 11 bases between. The CDR3 spells CASSLRPLISGANVLTF. The CDR3 DNA reads as TGTGCCAGCAGCTTGCGTCCCCTGATCTCTGGGGCCAACGTCCTGACTTTC.

This clone came up a few times. The chain combines TRBV4-1 with TRBJ2-1, with TRBD1 matching over 7 bases. CDR3 length equals 15 residues. J gave up 7 bases and V 4 bases, and 10 bases lay outside the gene matches. CDR1 is MGHRA and CDR2 is YSYEKL in the germline V gene. The CDR3 sequence is CASSPQATGVNEQFF. The CDR3 DNA reads TGCGCCAGCAGCCCCCAAGCTACAGGGGTGAATGAGCAGTTCTTC.

The rearrangement uses TRBV9 and TRBJ2-2; a weak D match, TRBD1 (6 bases). There are 12 residues in the CDR3. The germline V gene has CDR1 SGDLS and CDR2 YYNGEE. Trimming cost V 0 bases and J 13 bases, with 10 bases left between them. The CDR3 spells CASSVAGARLFF. CDR3 nucleotide sequence: TGTGCCAGCAGCGTAGCAGGGGCAAGGCTGTTTTTT.

J is TRBJ1-1 and V is TRBV6-1; D possibly corresponds to TRBD1 (5 bases). The CDR3 runs to 13 residues. Germline V gene sequence: CDR1 MNHNS, CDR2 SASEGT. The V end lost 6 bases, the J end lost 10 bases, and 18 bases lay between the germline ends. The CDR3 DNA sequence: TGTGCCAGCAGGGTCACCTCGACAGAGGGAGCTTTCTTT. Translated: CASRVTSTEGAFF.

This clone was detected once. The genes are TRBV9 and TRBJ2-3; TRBD1 is a possible D gene (5 bases). This CDR3 region has 16 residues. The V gene lost 3 bases and the J gene lost 0 bases, with 14 bases spanning the gap. Germline V gives CDR1 SGDLS, CDR2 YYNGEE. CDR3 amino acids: CASSENQGISTDTQYF. CDR3 sequence (DNA): TGTGCCAGCAGCGAAAATCAGGGTATCAGCACAGATACGCAGTATTTT.

The V call is TRBV27, the J call TRBJ2-7, with 12 bases that match TRBD1. CDR1 and CDR2 (germline): MNHEY, SMNVEV (reference sequence). The CDR3 loop spans 15 amino acids. The V and J ends lost 5 bases and 6 bases, in that order; junction bases with no gene match: 8. DNA for the CDR3: TGTGCCAGCAGTACGTCCGGGACAGGGGGCGCCGAGCAGTACTTC. Translating gives CASSTSGTGGAEQYF.

This clone appeared once. The gene calls are TRBV6-5 and TRBJ1-2; 11 bases match TRBD1. Germline CDR1 is MNHEY and CDR2 is SVGAGI. The CDR3 has 16 residues. The V gene end was trimmed by 2 bases and the J gene end by 5 bases; junction bases not matched to a gene: 7. CDR3 protein: CASSYIRTGGAYGYTF. CDR3 sequence (DNA): TGTGCCAGCAGTTACATCCGGACAGGGGGCGCTTATGGCTACACCTTC.

This chain connects TRBV2 to TRBJ1-1; D is ambiguous. From germline, CDR1 is SNHLY and CDR2 FYNNEI. Trimming took off 2 bases at V and 4 bases at J, with 14 bases between the two ends. This CDR3 region has 15 residues. The CDR3 reads CASSEFGSGPTEAFF. Written as DNA, the CDR3 is TGTGCCAGCAGTGAATTCGGCAGCGGACCCACTGAAGCTTTCTTT.

This clone was detected once. V and J are TRBV12-1 and TRBJ1-2; the table assigns TRBD1, which was not confirmed against the DNA. TRBV12-1 is a known pseudogene. The length of the CDR3 is 15 residues. The CDR3 reads CASEGTGSGGYGYTF. Here the CDR3 DNA reads TGTGCCAGCGAGGGGACAGGATCAGGGGGATATGGCTACACCTTC.

The chain is built from TRBV6-5 and TRBJ1-2; TRBD1 matches at 9 bases. This CDR3 has 13 amino acids. The trim removed 6 bases at V and 12 bases at J, leaving 11 bases unmatched. Germline V lookup: CDR1 MNHEY, CDR2 SVGAGI. The CDR3 is CASRKPGQGKNTF. CDR3 nucleotides: TGTGCCAGCAGGAAACCCGGACAGGGGAAGAACACCTTC.

This rearrangement joins TRBV7-3 to TRBJ2-6, with a tentative D call TRBD1 (6 bases). V lost 1 base and J 3 bases, leaving 10 bases between the germline ends. Germline CDR1 is SGHTA and CDR2 is FQGTGA. The CDR3 consists of 16 residues. CDR3 in DNA: TGTGCCAGCAGCTTAATGTCAGGGGTTGGGGCCAACGTCCTGACTTTC. Protein sequence: CASSLMSGVGANVLTF.

The rearrangement links TRBV14 to TRBJ2-1; 9 nucleotides line up with TRBD1. V dropped 4 bases and J dropped 10; count of bases not matched to a gene: 5. CDR1 and CDR2 from the germline V gene are SGHDN and FVKESK. The CDR3 extends over 13 amino acids. Here the CDR3 DNA reads TGTGCCAGCAGCCCTCGTACAGGGGGCGAGCAGTTCTTC. Encoded protein: CASSPRTGGEQFF.

This chain uses TRBV6-1 with TRBJ2-7, with D hard to call. V dropped 2 bases and J dropped 2 bases, with 7 bases sitting between them. Germline V CDR1 and CDR2: MNHNS, SASEGT. The CDR3 covers 13 residues. The CDR3 protein is CASSEPPTYEQYF. The CDR3 DNA reads TGTGCCAGCAGTGAACCGCCAACCTACGAGCAGTACTTC.

The rearrangement joins TRBV5-1 to TRBJ1-3; TRBD1 matches 7 bases. The CDR3 is 15 residues long. With V trimmed by 3 bases and J by 0 bases, 3 bases remained unmatched. Germline CDR1 and CDR2: SGHRS and YFSETQ. CDR3 region: CASSWDRTSGNTIYF. CDR3 in DNA: TGCGCCAGCAGCTGGGACAGAACCTCTGGAAACACCATATATTTT. Supplemented by reference TRBV5-1 and TRBJ1-3, the full variable domain reads KAGVTQTPRYLIKTRGQQVTLSCSPISGHRSVSWYQQTPGQGLQFLFEYFSETQRNKGNFPGRFSGRQFSNSRSEMNVSTLELGDSALYLCASSWDRTSGNTIYFGEGSWLTVV.

Details on this clone: This same CDR3 is encoded by further DNA sequences in the sample. This chain joins TRBV5-1 and TRBJ1-2, with no clear D. Germline values: CDR1 SGHRS, CDR2 YFSETQ. This CDR3 is 15 amino acids long. V gave up 4 bases and J gave up 2 bases, with 15 bases separating them. In nucleotides, the CDR3 is TGCGCCAGCAGCCCCCAGTCCTCAGTAAACTATGGCTACACCTTC. It specifies CASSPQSSVNYGYTF.

This chain joins TRBV15 and TRBJ2-7; TRBD1 matches at 9 bases. CDR1 is LNHNV, CDR2 YYDKDF, per germline (reference sequence). With 5 bases clipped from V and 4 bases from J, the junction kept 9 bases outside the gene matches. The CDR3 consists of 15 residues. CDR3 sequence: CATSRPGQGGYEQYF. Written as DNA, the CDR3 is TGTGCCACCAGCCGACCGGGACAGGGAGGATACGAGCAGTACTTC.

The chain couples TRBV15 to TRBJ1-2; perhaps TRBD1 as D (6 bases). With 0 bases removed from V and 6 bases from J, the gap between germline ends came to 11 bases. Germline V CDR1 and CDR2: LNHNV, YYDKDF (reference sequence). The CDR3 loop spans 14 amino acids. The CDR3 DNA follows: TGTGCCACCAGCAGAGATCGGGGGGCGAATGGCTACACCTTC. Its translation is CATSRDRGANGYTF.

The rearrangement joins TRBV7-6 to TRBJ2-3; 7 bases agree with TRBD2. Trimming cost V 1 base and J 7 bases; bases outside gene matches: 11. Germline V CDR1 and CDR2: SGHVS, FNYEAQ. This CDR3 comprises 16 residues. The CDR3 DNA reads TGTGCCAGCAGCTTAGTCTCCGGACTAGTAGCGAATACGCAGTATTTT. Protein: CASSLVSGLVANTQYF.

The chain combines TRBV6-5 with TRBJ2-1; D remains ambiguous. CDR1 MNHEY and CDR2 SVGAGI come from the germline V gene. The germline V and J ends were trimmed by 4 bases and 9 bases, with 7 bases remaining between them. The CDR3 is 11 residues long. The CDR3 DNA reads as TGTGCCAGCAGTTTGAGGTCTGAGCAGTTCTTC. Its translation: CASSLRSEQFF.

The chain carries TRBV7-9 and TRBJ1-1; maybe TRBD1 (5 bases). The CDR3 contains 16 residues. Germline loops: CDR1 SEHNR, CDR2 FQNEAQ (reference sequence). V was pared by 5 bases and J by 3 bases, with 19 bases between. CDR3 sequence reads: CASSESRRGEDTEAFF. CDR3 bases: TGTGCCAGCAGCGAAAGTAGACGGGGCGAGGACACTGAAGCTTTCTTT.

This chain joins TRBV18 and TRBJ2-5; D is possibly TRBD1 (7 bases). Germline V CDR1 and CDR2: KGHSH, LQKENI. V was shortened by 4 bases and J by 5 bases, with 20 bases between the two germline ends. CDR3 length: 16 amino acids. CDR3 sequence reads: CASSQLSSGGKETQYF. DNA for the CDR3: TGTGCCAGCTCACAACTTTCCTCAGGGGGGAAGGAGACCCAGTACTTC.